The 4 T cell receptor beta chains given below trace back to one sample, sequenced in a study of glioma-infiltrating T cells after dendritic cell vaccination. TCRdb's table, derived via immunoSEQ multiplex PCR, lists solely in-frame clones and lacks some. Of about 92,000 clones detected, over 75% appear once; the ten largest clones hold 15% to 18%. The sequencing used blood, collected before dendritic cell vaccination. The source is a human donor with glioblastoma.

The rearrangement uses TRBV19 and TRBJ1-2, with D possibly being TRBD1 (5 bases). The CDR3 consists of 16 residues. The ends were cut back, 5 bases at V and 4 bases at J, with 20 bases in the middle. Per the germline V gene, CDR1 is LNHDA and CDR2 is SQIVND (reference sequence). DNA for the CDR3: TGTGCCAGTAGTTCCCCCTTGGGGCAGGGTGGCTATGGCTACACCTTC. It specifies CASSSPLGQGGYGYTF.

V is TRBV6-1 and J is TRBJ2-5, with 7 bases fitting TRBD1. The CDR3 is made up of 14 amino acids. Germline CDR1 and CDR2: MNHNS and SASEGT. J lost 0 bases, V lost 7 bases, and 5 bases had no gene match. The CDR3 region has the DNA TGTGCCAGCATGGGCAGGGGGTACCAAGAGACCCAGTACTTC. Protein sequence: CASMGRGYQETQYF.

This chain connects TRBV7-3 to TRBJ1-1; 8 bases line up with TRBD1. CDR1 and CDR2 from the germline V gene are SGHTA and FQGTGA. The CDR3 has 16 residues. With V trimmed by 5 bases and J by 1 base, 9 bases remained unmatched. The CDR3, as DNA: TGTGCCAGCAGCCCCAGGGGGCCGGCAGGGAACACTGAAGCTTTCTTT. Protein: CASSPRGPAGNTEAFF.

In the case of this clone: At one boundary the junction diverges from the germline segment, which might be a read error. The J gene is TRBJ1-1, the V gene TRBV4-2; D is unresolved. Per the germline V gene, CDR1 is LGHNA and CDR2 is YNFKEQ. This CDR3 has 14 residues. CDR3 bases: TGTGCCAGCAGCCAAGATATCGGGGTAGCCTGGTTGTACTTT. The encoded protein is CASSQDIGVAWLYF.